Listed below are T cell receptor beta chains from one sample, sequenced in a study of neurological immune-mediated disorders. TCRdb reprocessed the 5' RACE reads with MiXCR, giving one entry per CDR3 protein. This table holds fewer than 45,000 distinct CDR3 sequences, about 6.3% found once. The material sequenced was CD4+ T cells from blood. The origin of the receptors is a woman in her thirties or forties in good health. The CDR3 runs from the conserved cysteine through the conserved F or W. A D gene is named only where the DNA matches it firmly. A row's size may be missing; if present it is once, few, many or a size class.

DNA: TGCGCCAGCAGCCCGACGGCAGGGAGGCGGTCCACTGAAGCTTTCTTT; CDR3: CASSPTAGRRSTEAFF; length: 16; D: NA; size: many; J: TRBJ1-1; V: TRBV5-1
DNA: TGCAGCGTCATAGGGTGGGGTGAAAAACTGTTTTTT; CDR3: CSVIGWGEKLFF; length: 12; D: NA; size: many; J: TRBJ1-4; V: TRBV29-1
DNA: TGCAGTGCTCGGACAGTCCCCACGAACACCGGGGAGCTGTTTTTT; CDR3: CSARTVPTNTGELFF; length: 15; D: NA; size: many; J: TRBJ2-2; V: TRBV20-1
DNA: TGCGCCAGCAGATCACGCGTCGGGAACGAGCAGTACTTC; CDR3: CASRSRVGNEQYF; length: 13; D: NA; size: many; J: TRBJ2-7; V: TRBV5-1
DNA: TGCAGTACCTCAACCGGGACACCTGATGAAGCTTTCTTT; CDR3: CSTSTGTPDEAFF; length: 13; D: NA; size: many; J: TRBJ1-1; V: TRBV20-1
DNA: TGTGCCAGCAGCTCGGGGACAGGAGGGGCACACGAGCAGTACTTC; CDR3: CASSSGTGGAHEQYF; length: 15; D: TRBD1; size: many; J: TRBJ2-7; V: TRBV5-5
DNA: TGTGCCAGCAGCTTAAGGGCGGAAGGGGGCCCCTCTATGAACACTGAAGCTTTCTTT; CDR3: CASSLRAEGGPSMNTEAFF; length: 19; D: TRBD1; size: many; J: TRBJ1-1; V: TRBV7-3
DNA: TGTGCCAGCAGCTTGGCGGGAGGGGAGCTGTTTTTT; CDR3: CASSLAGGELFF; length: 12; D: NA; size: many; J: TRBJ2-2; V: TRBV7-3
DNA: TGTGCCAGCAGCCGAGACGGGGGGGGCACAGATACGCAGTATTTT; CDR3: CASSRDGGGTDTQYF; length: 15; D: TRBD2; size: few; J: TRBJ2-3; V: TRBV14
DNA: TGTGCCAGCGATCCTGGGCGGGAAGAGACCCAGTACTTC; CDR3: CASDPGREETQYF; length: 13; D: NA; size: NA; J: TRBJ2-5; V: TRBV28
DNA: TGCGCCAGCAGCCCAGTCACAGCGAACACTGAAGCTTTCTTT; CDR3: CASSPVTANTEAFF; length: 14; D: NA; size: many; J: TRBJ1-1; V: TRBV4-1
DNA: TGCGCCAGCACCCCGGGGGACAGCCTTTGGAATCAGCCCCAGCATTTT; CDR3: CASTPGDSLWNQPQHF; length: 16; D: TRBD1; size: many; J: TRBJ1-5; V: TRBV5-1
DNA: TGTGCCAGCAGTCCCTGGGACAGGCGGCTACCAGAGACCCAGTACTTC; CDR3: CASSPWDRRLPETQYF; length: 16; D: TRBD1; size: many; J: TRBJ2-5; V: TRBV28
DNA: TGTGCCAGCAGCTTAGGTGTGGGCATCGGCTACACCTTC; CDR3: CASSLGVGIGYTF; length: 13; D: NA; size: NA; J: TRBJ1-2; V: TRBV9
DNA: TGCGCCAGCAGCCAAGAGGAGTCGCTCCTTGAGCAGTTCTTC; CDR3: CASSQEESLLEQFF; length: 14; D: NA; size: NA; J: TRBJ2-1; V: TRBV4-1
DNA: TGCGCCAGCAGCTTAATAGGGTCAAATGAGCAGTTCTTC; CDR3: CASSLIGSNEQFF; length: 13; D: NA; size: many; J: TRBJ2-1; V: TRBV5-1
DNA: TGTGCCAGCAGCGTACTCCCAGCAGATACGCAGTATTTT; CDR3: CASSVLPADTQYF; length: 13; D: NA; size: many; J: TRBJ2-3; V: TRBV7-6
DNA: TGTGCCAGCAGTTTAAGAAGTGAAGAGACCCAGTACTTC; CDR3: CASSLRSEETQYF; length: 13; D: NA; size: NA; J: TRBJ2-5; V: TRBV12-3/TRBV12-4
DNA: TGTGCCAGCAGCGTTAGCGGAGCCAGAGAGACCCAGTACTTC; CDR3: CASSVSGARETQYF; length: 14; D: NA; size: many; J: TRBJ2-5; V: TRBV13
DNA: TGCAGCGTTGAAGAGGGACCGAACACTGAAGCTTTCTTT; CDR3: CSVEEGPNTEAFF; length: 13; D: NA; size: many; J: TRBJ1-1; V: TRBV29-1
DNA: TGTGCCAGCAGTTCCGGCACAGGACTAGCGGGAAGCGGGGAGCTGTTTTTT; CDR3: CASSSGTGLAGSGELFF; length: 17; D: TRBD2; size: many; J: TRBJ2-2; V: TRBV12-3/TRBV12-4
DNA: TGTGCCAGCAGCTTAAAGGGACAGGGAGATGAAGCTTTCTTT; CDR3: CASSLKGQGDEAFF; length: 14; D: TRBD1; size: medium-sized; J: TRBJ1-1; V: TRBV7-9
DNA: TGCAGCTTCGACAGGGGGGGAACAGATACGCAGTATTTT; CDR3: CSFDRGGTDTQYF; length: 13; D: TRBD1; size: NA; J: TRBJ2-3; V: TRBV29-1
DNA: TGTGCCAGCAGCCCCACACTGACTCGCCAAGAGACCCAGTACTTC; CDR3: CASSPTLTRQETQYF; length: 15; D: NA; size: many; J: TRBJ2-5; V: TRBV7-9
DNA: TGTGCCAGCAGTTTATCCGGGCCCTACGAGCAGTACTTC; CDR3: CASSLSGPYEQYF; length: 13; D: NA; size: few; J: TRBJ2-7; V: TRBV28
DNA: TGTGCCAGCAGCGTAGTCCCCAGAACTGGGGCCAACGTCCTGACTTTC; CDR3: CASSVVPRTGANVLTF; length: 16; D: NA; size: many; J: TRBJ2-6; V: TRBV9
DNA: TGTGCCAGCAGTCCCGGTCTAAATGAAAAACTGTTTTTT; CDR3: CASSPGLNEKLFF; length: 13; D: NA; size: many; J: TRBJ1-4; V: TRBV6-5
DNA: TGTGCCAGCAGTAGACAGGGTTCGGGCAATGAGCAGTTCTTC; CDR3: CASSRQGSGNEQFF; length: 14; D: TRBD1; size: many; J: TRBJ2-1; V: TRBV28